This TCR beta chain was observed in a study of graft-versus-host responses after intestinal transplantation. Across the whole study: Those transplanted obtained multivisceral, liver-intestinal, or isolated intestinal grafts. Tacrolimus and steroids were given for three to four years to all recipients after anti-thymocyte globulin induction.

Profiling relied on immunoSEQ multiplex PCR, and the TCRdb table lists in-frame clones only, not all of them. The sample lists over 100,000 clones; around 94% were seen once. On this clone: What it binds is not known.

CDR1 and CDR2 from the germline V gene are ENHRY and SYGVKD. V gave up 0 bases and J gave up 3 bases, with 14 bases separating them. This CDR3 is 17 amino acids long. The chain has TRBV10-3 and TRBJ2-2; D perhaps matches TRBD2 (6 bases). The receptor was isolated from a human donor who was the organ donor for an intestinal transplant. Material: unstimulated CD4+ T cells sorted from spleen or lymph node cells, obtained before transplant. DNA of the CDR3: TGTGCCATCAGTGAGTCGCTGGGGCGGGATTACACCGGGGAGCTGTTTTTT. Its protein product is CAISESLGRDYTGELFF.